This T cell receptor (beta chain) was obtained from a study of control samples from healthy donors and cancer patients. The ends were cut back, 4 bases at V and 0 bases at J, with 11 bases in the middle. The V gene's germline CDR1 is MNHEY and CDR2 SMNVEV (reference sequence). CDR3 length: 15 amino acids. Sequenced by immunoSEQ multiplex PCR; TCRdb stores in-frame clones only, minus some. The sample lists 120,000 or so clones; approximately 90% were seen once. Sequencing was carried out using blood. V and J are TRBV27 and TRBJ2-3; weak D call: TRBD2 (5 bases). This TCR came from a woman aged 18-29 years in good health. The CDR3 DNA is TGTGCCAGCAGTTGGGCGGGCACTAGCACAGATACGCAGTATTTT. This codes for CASSWAGTSTDTQYF.